These 31 T cell receptor beta chains originate from one sample sequenced in a study of CD8 T cells in Susac syndrome. Random-hexamer reverse transcription was applied to roughly 0.5 to 1 ug RNA. A single record per CDR3 protein comes from TCRdb applying MiXCR to the immunoSEQ multiplex PCR reads. The table has tens of thousands of distinct CDR3 sequences, over 75% seen once. The specimen sequenced was CD8+ T cells from PBMCs. Receptor source: a human donor with multiple sclerosis.

The chain recombines TRBV27 with TRBJ2-7; tentatively, D is TRBD1 (6 bases). The CDR3 runs 16 residues. V gave up 0 bases and J gave up 5 bases, with 17 bases separating them. Germline CDR1 reads MNHEY; CDR2 reads SMNVEV (reference sequence). The CDR3 loop is CASSLSLGASLDEQYF. The CDR3 DNA reads as TGTGCCAGCAGTTTATCGTTGGGGGCCTCCCTTGACGAGCAGTACTTC.

The rearrangement joins TRBV2 to TRBJ2-3; 9 bases fit TRBD1. V was pared by 3 bases and J by 4 bases, with 8 bases of the junction left unmatched. The CDR3 loop spans 16 amino acids. Germline CDR1 is SNHLY and CDR2 is FYNNEI. The CDR3 DNA sequence: TGTGCCAGCAGTGATTTGGGACAGGGATTTCCAGATACGCAGTATTTT. Protein product: CASSDLGQGFPDTQYF.

The genes are TRBV6-2 or TRBV6-3 and TRBJ2-1, with D uncertain. Germline V gives CDR1 MNHEY, CDR2 SVGEGT. V was pared by 4 bases and J by 2 bases, with 12 bases between. This CDR3 region has 15 residues. The DNA of the CDR3 is TGTGCCAGCAGTTTGACTTATGGGACCTACAATGAGCAGTTCTTC. As protein: CASSLTYGTYNEQFF.

This rearrangement joins TRBV7-6 to TRBJ2-7; D gene ambiguous. The CDR3 runs 13 residues. Germline CDR1 and CDR2: SGHVS and FNYEAQ. V lost 5 bases and J lost 5, with 13 bases in between. The CDR3, as DNA: TGTGCCAGCAGCGACACCTACGCCCACGAGCAGTACTTC. It translates to CASSDTYAHEQYF.

V gene TRBV2 combines with J gene TRBJ1-5; D gene unclear. V lost 5 bases and J lost 5, with 13 bases in between. The CDR3 has 14 amino acids. CDR1 and CDR2 (germline): SNHLY, FYNNEI. The CDR3 nucleotides read TGTGCCAGCAGTCCCATGGACCGGGATCAGCCCCAGCATTTT. Amino acids: CASSPMDRDQPQHF.

The rearrangement links TRBV14 to TRBJ1-4; no firm D call. The germline V gene has CDR1 SGHDN and CDR2 FVKESK. V gave up 1 base and J gave up 1 base, with 10 bases separating them. The CDR3 runs to 16 residues. The CDR3 sequence is CASSQGRMVTNEKLFF. The CDR3, as DNA: TGTGCCAGCAGCCAAGGGAGGATGGTAACTAATGAAAAACTGTTTTTT.

V usage is TRBV2 and J usage is TRBJ1-1, with 9 bases fitting TRBD1. This CDR3 contains 21 residues. V gave up 4 bases and J gave up 3 bases; unmatched junction bases: 24. Germline V gene lookup returns CDR1 SNHLY and CDR2 FYNNEI. The CDR3: CASSGTGDSLYRIFGDTEAFF. The CDR3 DNA is TGTGCCAGCAGTGGGACAGGGGATTCTCTGTACCGCATCTTTGGGGACACTGAAGCTTTCTTT. The entire variable domain, with the rest obtained from reference TRBV2 and TRBJ1-1, is as follows: EPEVTQTPSHQVTQMGQEVILRCVPISNHLYFYWYRQILGQKVEFLVSFYNNEISEKSEIFDDQFSVERPDGSNFTLKIRSTKLEDSAMYFCASSGTGDSLYRIFGDTEAFFGQGTRLTVV.

As concerns this clonotype: An end of the junction differs from the germline gene, which may be a read error. The gene calls are TRBV2 and TRBJ1-6; tentatively, D is TRBD1 (6 bases). From germline, CDR1 is SNHLY and CDR2 FYNNEI. The CDR3 loop spans 17 amino acids. CDR3 in amino acids: CASSEGTYREINSPLHF. The CDR3 DNA sequence: TGTGCCAGCAGCGAAGGAACCTACAGGGAGATTAATTCACCCCTCCACTTT.

The chain joins TRBV6-5 to TRBJ2-5, with 7 bases that match TRBD2. Germline-derived CDR1 and CDR2 are MNHEY and SVGAGI. CDR3 length: 16 amino acids. Germline trimming cut 2 bases from V and 4 bases from J; bases unmatched to any gene: 10. The CDR3 reads CASSYDLTSSPETQYF. The CDR3 region has the DNA TGTGCCAGCAGTTACGACCTGACTAGCTCCCCAGAGACCCAGTACTTC.

The chain employs TRBV13 and TRBJ2-1; the D is unclear. Looked up from germline, CDR1 is PRHDT and CDR2 is FYEKMQ (reference sequence). The CDR3 sequence is 17 residues long. Trimming took 4 bases from V and 0 from J, leaving 16 bases between them. CDR3: CASSSLMTASSYNEQFF. The CDR3, as DNA: TGTGCCAGCAGCTCCTTAATGACTGCTAGCTCCTACAATGAGCAGTTCTTC.

This clonotype is a singleton in its sample. The rearrangement joins TRBV28 to TRBJ1-5, with D unclear. Germline values: CDR1 MDHEN, CDR2 SYDVKM. CDR3 length equals 15 residues. The germline V and J ends were trimmed by 3 bases and 0 bases, with 9 bases remaining between them. In DNA, the CDR3 is TGTGCCAGCAGTTTTTGGATCTATAGCAATCAGCCCCAGCATTTT. Amino acids: CASSFWIYSNQPQHF.

Points on this clonotype: The junction departs from the called germline gene at one end, perhaps through a read error. The chain carries TRBV6-5 and TRBJ1-2, with TRBD1 matching over 7 bases. Per the germline V gene, CDR1 is MNHEY and CDR2 is SVGAGI. The CDR3 consists of 14 residues. The CDR3 spells CASSHSQGMDGYTF. DNA of the CDR3: TGTGCCAGCAGTCACTCACAGGGGATGGATGGCTACACCTTC.

The J gene is TRBJ2-7, the V gene TRBV28, with D unclear. Germline V gene data show CDR1 as MDHEN and CDR2 as SYDVKM. Trimming removed 5 bases at V and 7 bases at J, with 12 bases between. This CDR3 is built from 12 residues. The CDR3 DNA reads as TGTGCCAGCAGTAGGAGTGGGGATGAGCAGTACTTC. This encodes CASSRSGDEQYF.

V gene TRBV28 combines with J gene TRBJ2-7; perhaps TRBD1 as D (6 bases). CDR1 and CDR2 (germline): MDHEN, SYDVKM. The CDR3 runs to 15 residues. With 6 bases removed from V and 4 bases from J, the gap between germline ends came to 19 bases. This CDR3 reads CASSPVQGGRYEQYF. CDR3 coding DNA: TGTGCCAGCAGCCCTGTACAGGGTGGGAGATACGAGCAGTACTTC.

The rearrangement links TRBV13 to TRBJ1-5; possible D gene TRBD1, 5 bases. Germline V gene data show CDR1 as PRHDT and CDR2 as FYEKMQ (reference sequence). The CDR3 sequence is 13 residues long. Between the trimmed V and J ends, which lost 5 bases and 4 bases, there was a span of 9 bases. The CDR3 DNA follows: TGTGCCAGCAGCATGGGGCTGAATCAGCCCCAGCATTTT. It codes for CASSMGLNQPQHF.

This clonotype appeared a few times. V gene TRBV7-8 combines with J gene TRBJ2-7; tentatively, D is TRBD1 (5 bases). Germline V gives CDR1 SGHVS, CDR2 FQNEAQ. The CDR3 consists of 14 residues. The V gene lost 0 bases and the J gene lost 3 bases, with 9 bases spanning the gap. The CDR3 sequence: CASSLARTSYEQYF. CDR3 coding DNA: TGTGCCAGCAGCTTAGCGAGGACAAGCTACGAGCAGTACTTC.

The V gene is TRBV7-2, the J gene TRBJ1-1; 7 positions agree with TRBD1. This CDR3 is 15 amino acids long. Germline loops: CDR1 SGHTA, CDR2 FQGNSA. V gave up 3 bases and J gave up 1 base; unmatched junction bases: 5. The CDR3 DNA reads TGTGCCAGCAGCTTGACCGGACAGGCGAACACTGAAGCTTTCTTT. This translates into CASSLTGQANTEAFF.

This sequence joins TRBV27 and TRBJ1-2; a weak D match, TRBD1 (5 bases). CDR1 is MNHEY, CDR2 SMNVEV, per germline (reference sequence). V lost 6 bases, J lost 8 bases, and 16 bases lay in between. This CDR3 is built from 13 residues. The CDR3 is CASRMGGTMGYTF. CDR3 in DNA: TGTGCCAGCAGGATGGGGGGGACTATGGGCTACACCTTC.

The CDR3 DNA is TGTGCCAGCAGTTACTCGACTAGCACAGATACGCAGTATTTT. This encodes CASSYSTSTDTQYF. This sequence joins TRBV6-2 or TRBV6-3 and TRBJ2-3; D is ambiguous. V lost 0 bases to trimming and J lost 0 bases, with 4 bases between them. In germline, CDR1 is MNHEY, CDR2 SVGEGT. CDR3 length: 14 residues.

The chain links TRBV19 to TRBJ1-5, with D maybe TRBD1 (6 bases). The V end was cut by 8 bases, the J end by 2 bases, with 16 bases between. Germline V gene lookup returns CDR1 LNHDA and CDR2 SQIVND (reference sequence). This CDR3 region has 15 residues. The CDR3 DNA is TGTGCCAGTTACTCGAGGGGGGGTGGCAATCAGCCCCAGCATTTT. Encoded protein: CASYSRGGGNQPQHF.

This chain uses TRBV5-1 with TRBJ2-7; 8 positions match TRBD1. Germline V gene data show CDR1 as SGHRS and CDR2 as YFSETQ. J gave up 5 bases and V 4 bases, and 8 bases lay outside the gene matches. The CDR3 consists of 14 residues. CDR3: CASSLGQGVHEQYF. CDR3 bases: TGCGCCAGCAGCCTCGGACAGGGAGTCCACGAGCAGTACTTC.

The chain uses TRBV3-1 and TRBJ2-7; D perhaps matches TRBD2 (5 bases). The germline V and J ends were trimmed by 3 bases and 5 bases, with 17 bases remaining between them. Germline lookup yields CDR1 LGHDT and CDR2 YNNKEL (reference sequence). The CDR3 has 15 residues. The CDR3 loop reads CASSQAGLPPDEQYF. The CDR3 DNA reads TGTGCCAGCAGCCAGGCGGGCCTACCCCCCGACGAGCAGTACTTC.

This chain links TRBV28 with TRBJ1-1; D call uncertain. The CDR3 covers 12 residues. V was cut by 3 bases and J by 5 bases, with 7 bases left in between. Germline CDR1 and CDR2: MDHEN and SYDVKM. The CDR3 DNA sequence: TGTGCCAGCAGTTTCGCCCTGACTGAAGCTTTCTTT. Encoded protein: CASSFALTEAFF.

In its sample, this clonotype was seen once. The chain uses TRBV19 and TRBJ2-2, with D perhaps TRBD2 (5 bases). The germline V and J ends were trimmed by 7 bases and 0 bases, with 6 bases remaining between them. The V gene's germline CDR1 is LNHDA and CDR2 SQIVND (reference sequence). The length of the CDR3 is 13 residues. CDR3 in amino acids: CASTSSNTGELFF. Written as DNA, the CDR3 is TGTGCCAGTACTAGCTCGAACACCGGGGAGCTGTTTTTT.

V gene TRBV5-6 combines with J gene TRBJ1-4, with a tentative D call TRBD1 (5 bases). From germline, CDR1 is SGHDT and CDR2 YYEEEE. Trimming took off 4 bases at V and 4 bases at J, with 14 bases between the two ends. The CDR3 length is 15 residues. As DNA, the CDR3 is TGTGCCAGCAGCCCCCAGGGAGCCTTTAATGAAAAACTGTTTTTT. It encodes CASSPQGAFNEKLFF.

The gene calls are TRBV7-2 and TRBJ2-1, with 7 bases fitting TRBD2. The germline CDR1 and CDR2 sequences are SGHTA and FQGNSA. After removal of 7 bases from V and 4 bases from J, the junction contained 7 bases not matched to a gene. The CDR3 runs 14 residues. The chain's CDR3 is CASTSGGLYNEQFF. CDR3 DNA: TGTGCCAGCACCTCGGGAGGCCTTTACAATGAGCAGTTCTTC.

The chain carries TRBV5-1 and TRBJ1-1; TRBD1 matches at 9 bases. In germline, CDR1 is SGHRS, CDR2 YFSETQ. The V segment lost 1 base and the J segment 5 bases; nucleotides outside the gene matches: 3. The CDR3 consists of 14 residues. The CDR3 sequence: CASSLHRGQTEAFF. The CDR3, as DNA: TGCGCCAGCAGCTTGCACAGGGGGCAAACTGAAGCTTTCTTT.

The chain recombines TRBV7-6 with TRBJ1-1, with D unclear. Deletions cut 0 bases from V and 0 bases from J, with 8 bases between. Per the germline V gene, CDR1 is SGHVS and CDR2 is FNYEAQ. The CDR3 is 15 residues long. In DNA, the CDR3 is TGTGCCAGCAGCTTAGCTATGGGCATGAACACTGAAGCTTTCTTT. Its translation: CASSLAMGMNTEAFF.

The chain uses TRBV12-3 or TRBV12-4 and TRBJ2-1, with 10 nucleotides matching TRBD1. The CDR3 extends over 15 amino acids. The ends lost 6 bases at V and 4 bases at J; junction bases unmatched: 6. CDR3 in DNA: TGTGCCAGCAGCACGGACAGGGGGAAATACAATGAGCAGTTCTTC. As protein: CASSTDRGKYNEQFF.

The chain couples TRBV5-1 to TRBJ1-3; weak D call: TRBD1 (5 bases). Germline-derived CDR1 and CDR2 are SGHRS and YFSETQ. Trimming took 4 bases from V and 3 from J, leaving 11 bases between them. The CDR3 consists of 14 residues. The CDR3 sequence: CASSPDILGNTIYF. In DNA form, the CDR3 reads TGCGCCAGCAGCCCGGACATCCTTGGAAACACCATATATTTT.

This clonotype was detected only once. The chain is built from TRBV19 and TRBJ2-2; D unresolved. CDR1 and CDR2 from the germline V gene are LNHDA and SQIVND (reference sequence). The CDR3 spans 15 residues. With 1 base removed from V and 5 bases from J, the gap between germline ends came to 11 bases. The CDR3 DNA follows: TGTGCCAGTAGTATAGGAGATGGTTTGACCGGGGAGCTGTTTTTT. It encodes CASSIGDGLTGELFF.